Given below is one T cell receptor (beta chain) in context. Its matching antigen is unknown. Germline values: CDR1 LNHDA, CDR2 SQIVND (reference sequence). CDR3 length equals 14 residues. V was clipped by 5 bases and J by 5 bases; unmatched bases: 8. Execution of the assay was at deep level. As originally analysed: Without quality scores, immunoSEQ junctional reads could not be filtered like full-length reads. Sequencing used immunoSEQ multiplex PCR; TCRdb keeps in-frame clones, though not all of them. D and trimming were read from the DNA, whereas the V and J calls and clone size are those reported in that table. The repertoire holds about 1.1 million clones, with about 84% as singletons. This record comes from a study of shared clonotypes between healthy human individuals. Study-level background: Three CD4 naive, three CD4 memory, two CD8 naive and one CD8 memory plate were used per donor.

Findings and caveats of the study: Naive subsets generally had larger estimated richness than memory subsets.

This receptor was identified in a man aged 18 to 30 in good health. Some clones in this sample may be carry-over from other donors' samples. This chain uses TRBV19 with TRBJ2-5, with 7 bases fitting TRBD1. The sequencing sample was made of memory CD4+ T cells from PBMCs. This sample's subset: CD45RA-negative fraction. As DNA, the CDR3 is TGTGCCAGTAGTTCAAACAGGGGCTCGGAGACCCAGTACTTC. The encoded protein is CASSSNRGSETQYF.